One and the same sample provided the 10 T cell receptor beta chains below, sequenced in a study of control samples from healthy donors and cancer patients. Profiled with immunoSEQ multiplex PCR; TCRdb holds only in-frame clones, not every one. In the table there are about 94,000 clones, about nine tenths of which are singletons. Sequenced input: blood. The receptor source for this set is a woman under 30 in good health.

This sequence joins TRBV6-6 and TRBJ2-3, with a possible D match to TRBD2 (6 bases). The V end lost 3 bases, the J end lost 3 bases, and 13 bases lay between the germline ends. The CDR3 runs to 15 residues. Germline V gene lookup returns CDR1 MNHNY and CDR2 SVGAGI (reference sequence). This chain's CDR3 is CASSYKGGVTDTQYF. CDR3 DNA sequence: TGTGCCAGCAGTTATAAGGGCGGGGTTACAGATACGCAGTATTTT.

This chain connects TRBV27 to TRBJ2-7, with D maybe TRBD2 (7 bases). The CDR3 contains 15 residues. Germline-derived CDR1 and CDR2 are MNHEY and SMNVEV (reference sequence). V gave up 6 bases and J gave up 2 bases, with 17 bases separating them. This CDR3 reads CASSSLGGETYEQYF. The CDR3 DNA reads as TGTGCCAGCAGCTCCCTAGGGGGGGAGACCTACGAGCAGTACTTC.

This sequence joins TRBV7-9 and TRBJ1-1; 8 bases are a match to TRBD1. Germline lookup yields CDR1 SEHNR and CDR2 FQNEAQ (reference sequence). V lost 2 bases to trimming and J lost 2 bases; unmatched junction nucleotides: 7. The CDR3 runs to 16 residues. CDR3 DNA sequence: TGTGCCAGCAGCTTAACCGAAGGGACAGGCAACACTGAAGCTTTCTTT. Translation gives CASSLTEGTGNTEAFF.

This clone occurred once. V gene TRBV11-3 combines with J gene TRBJ2-2; D may match TRBD1 or TRBD2 (7 bases each). The CDR3 has 14 amino acids. In germline, CDR1 is SGHNT, CDR2 YENEEA. Trimming shortened V by 6 bases and J by 5 bases, and 13 bases separated the two germline ends. CDR3 sequence: CASSPGGGTGELFF. The CDR3 DNA reads TGTGCCAGCAGTCCAGGGGGGGGGACCGGGGAGCTGTTTTTT.

The chain couples TRBV29-1 to TRBJ1-1; 7 bases line up with TRBD1. This CDR3 is built from 12 residues. V shed 6 bases, J shed 0 bases, and the junction held 1 base outside the gene matches. The V gene's germline CDR1 is SQVTM and CDR2 ANQGSEA. The CDR3: CSVGQMNTEAFF. The DNA for the CDR3 is TGCAGCGTGGGACAGATGAACACTGAAGCTTTCTTT.

This clone was detected only a few times. This sequence joins TRBV6-5 and TRBJ2-1; D not resolved. CDR1 is MNHEY, CDR2 SVGAGI, per germline. The V end was cut by 4 bases, the J end by 5 bases, with 18 bases between. CDR3 length: 16 residues. The CDR3 DNA reads as TGTGCCAGCAGTTCGCCGCCAGGCCCGTTGCACAATGAGCAGTTCTTC. It is translated as CASSSPPGPLHNEQFF.

This clone was detected a few times. The J gene is TRBJ2-3, the V gene TRBV9, with D tentatively TRBD1 or TRBD2 (5 bases each). The CDR3 extends over 15 amino acids. The V gene's germline CDR1 is SGDLS and CDR2 YYNGEE. V was cut by 0 bases and J by 0 bases, with 8 bases left in between. The CDR3 region is CASSVEGRSTDTQYF. The DNA of the CDR3 is TGTGCCAGCAGCGTAGAGGGACGGAGCACAGATACGCAGTATTTT.

This clone was detected only a few times. J is TRBJ2-3 and V is TRBV13; D ambiguous. The V end was cut by 5 bases, the J end by 4 bases, with 16 bases between. CDR3 length: 15 residues. The germline V gene encodes CDR1 PRHDT and CDR2 FYEKMQ (reference sequence). The CDR3 loop reads CASSPPQLPPDTQYF. CDR3 bases: TGTGCCAGCAGCCCCCCGCAGCTCCCCCCAGATACGCAGTATTTT.

This chain links TRBV4-2 with TRBJ2-7, with unresolved D. This CDR3 comprises 12 residues. Germline loops: CDR1 LGHNA, CDR2 YNFKEQ. V was clipped by 0 bases and J by 4 bases, with 4 bases between them. The CDR3 DNA reads TGTGCCAGCAGCCAAGATCGATACGAGCAGTACTTC. Translation gives CASSQDRYEQYF.

This chain uses TRBV6-5 with TRBJ2-7; D gene uncertain. The CDR3 is 13 residues long. V gave up 8 bases and J gave up 3 bases, with 14 bases separating them. CDR1 and CDR2 (germline): MNHEY, SVGAGI. The CDR3 loop is CASRALRLYEQYF. For the CDR3, the DNA is TGTGCCAGCCGGGCCCTGAGACTCTACGAGCAGTACTTC.